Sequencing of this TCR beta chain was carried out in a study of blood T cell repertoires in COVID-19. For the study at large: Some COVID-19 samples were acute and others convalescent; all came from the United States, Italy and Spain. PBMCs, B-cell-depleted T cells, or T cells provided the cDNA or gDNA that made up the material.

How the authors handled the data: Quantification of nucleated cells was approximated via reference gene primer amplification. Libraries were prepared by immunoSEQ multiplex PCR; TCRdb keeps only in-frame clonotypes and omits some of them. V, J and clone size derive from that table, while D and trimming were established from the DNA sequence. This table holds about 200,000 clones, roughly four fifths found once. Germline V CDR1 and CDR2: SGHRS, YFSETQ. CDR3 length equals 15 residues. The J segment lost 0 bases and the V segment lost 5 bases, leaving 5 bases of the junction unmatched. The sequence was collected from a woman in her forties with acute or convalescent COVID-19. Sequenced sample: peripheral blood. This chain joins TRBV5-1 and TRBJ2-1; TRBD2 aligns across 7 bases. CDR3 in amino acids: CASRSSGNSYNEQFF. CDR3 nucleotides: TGCGCCAGCAGGTCAAGCGGGAACTCCTACAATGAGCAGTTCTTC.